This T cell receptor (beta chain) was captured in a study of CD8+CD57+ T cells in acquired aplastic anemia. Study-wide context: Sorted CD4+ and CD8+ cells yielded DNA averaging approximately 3 ug.

Profiling that covered TCR beta VDJ and CDR3 relied on genomic DNA as its template. TCRdb analysed the reads with MiXCR anew, one entry per CDR3 protein. Of 200,000 or so distinct CDR3 sequences listed, about 64% are singletons. General observations from the study: Patients were compared with controls for CD8+ Simpson's diversity, and no significant difference emerged. About 29 shared CD8+ CDR3s appeared highly expressed within patients' immunodominant clones.

Germline-derived CDR1 and CDR2 are KGHDR and SFDVKD. The CDR3 covers 13 residues. V lost 12 bases and J lost 10, with 20 bases in between. Regarding this clonotype: Its cognate antigen is unknown.

The chain carries TRBV24-1 and TRBJ2-2; D gene uncertain. The sequence was collected from a human donor with severe aplastic anemia or a healthy control (not recorded which). Sequences were obtained from sorted CD4+, CD8+, or CD8+CD57+ T cells (not recorded which) from PBMCs. For the CDR3, the DNA is TGTGCCTTCCCTACGGTAGGTAGGGAGGAGCTGTTTTTT. Translation: CAFPTVGREELFF.